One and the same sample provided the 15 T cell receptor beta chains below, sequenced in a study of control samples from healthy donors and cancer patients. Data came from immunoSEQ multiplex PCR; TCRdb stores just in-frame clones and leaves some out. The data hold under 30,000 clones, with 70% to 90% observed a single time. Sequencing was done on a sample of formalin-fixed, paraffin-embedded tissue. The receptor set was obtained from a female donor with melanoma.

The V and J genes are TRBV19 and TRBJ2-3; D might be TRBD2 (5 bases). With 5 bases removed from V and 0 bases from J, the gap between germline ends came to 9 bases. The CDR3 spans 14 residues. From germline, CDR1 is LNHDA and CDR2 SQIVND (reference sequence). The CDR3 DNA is TGTGCCAGTAGTTCCCGGACTAGCACAGATACGCAGTATTTT. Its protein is CASSSRTSTDTQYF.

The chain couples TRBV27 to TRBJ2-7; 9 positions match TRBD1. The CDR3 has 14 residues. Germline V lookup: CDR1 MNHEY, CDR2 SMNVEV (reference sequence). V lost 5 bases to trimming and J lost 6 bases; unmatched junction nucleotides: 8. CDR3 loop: CASSLNRQGGEQYF. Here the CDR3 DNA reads TGTGCCAGCAGTCTTAATAGACAGGGGGGCGAGCAGTACTTC.

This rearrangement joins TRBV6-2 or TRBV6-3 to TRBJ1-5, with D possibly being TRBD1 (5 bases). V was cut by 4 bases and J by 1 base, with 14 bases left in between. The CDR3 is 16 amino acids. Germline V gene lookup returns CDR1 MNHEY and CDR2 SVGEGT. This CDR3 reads CASSFRVGASNQPQHF. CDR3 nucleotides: TGTGCCAGCAGTTTCCGGGTCGGGGCGAGCAATCAGCCCCAGCATTTT.

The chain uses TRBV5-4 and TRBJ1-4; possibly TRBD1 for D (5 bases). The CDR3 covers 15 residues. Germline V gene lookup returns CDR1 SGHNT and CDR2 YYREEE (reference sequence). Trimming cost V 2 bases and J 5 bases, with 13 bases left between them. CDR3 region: CASSFTGRRNEKLFF. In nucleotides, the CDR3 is TGTGCCAGCAGCTTCACGGGGCGCCGGAATGAAAAACTGTTTTTT.

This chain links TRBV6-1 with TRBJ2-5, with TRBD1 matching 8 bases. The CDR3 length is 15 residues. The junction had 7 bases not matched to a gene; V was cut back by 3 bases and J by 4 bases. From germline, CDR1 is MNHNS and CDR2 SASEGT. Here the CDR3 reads CASSEILGQGETQYF. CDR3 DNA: TGTGCCAGCAGTGAGATTCTAGGACAGGGAGAGACCCAGTACTTC.

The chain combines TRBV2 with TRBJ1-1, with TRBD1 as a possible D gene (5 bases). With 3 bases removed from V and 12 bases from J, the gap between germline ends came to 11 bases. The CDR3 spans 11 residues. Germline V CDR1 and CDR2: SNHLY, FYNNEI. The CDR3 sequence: CASSEAGSTFF. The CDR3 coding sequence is TGTGCCAGCAGTGAGGCAGGGAGTACTTTCTTT.

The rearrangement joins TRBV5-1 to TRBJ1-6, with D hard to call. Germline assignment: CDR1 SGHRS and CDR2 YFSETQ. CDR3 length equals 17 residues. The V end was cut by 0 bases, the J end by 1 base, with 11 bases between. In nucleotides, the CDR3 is TGCGCCAGCAGCTTGGAAGGCAGGCCTTCCTATAATTCACCCCTCCACTTT. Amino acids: CASSLEGRPSYNSPLHF.

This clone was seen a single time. The CDR3, as DNA: TGTGCCTGGAGTTCGGTGGCTGGGGTGCCTGGAAACACCATATATTTT. It yields the protein CAWSSVAGVPGNTIYF. This chain uses TRBV30 with TRBJ1-3; the D is unclear. The CDR3 is made up of 16 amino acids. Germline V gives CDR1 GTSNPN, CDR2 SVGIG (reference sequence). V gave up 2 bases and J gave up 2 bases, with 16 bases separating them.

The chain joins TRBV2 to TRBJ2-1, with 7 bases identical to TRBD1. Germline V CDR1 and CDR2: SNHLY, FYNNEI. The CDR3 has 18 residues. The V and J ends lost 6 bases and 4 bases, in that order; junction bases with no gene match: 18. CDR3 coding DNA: TGTGCCAGCAGCACAAGATGGGACAGATCTCCCAAGTACAATGAGCAGTTCTTC. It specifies CASSTRWDRSPKYNEQFF.

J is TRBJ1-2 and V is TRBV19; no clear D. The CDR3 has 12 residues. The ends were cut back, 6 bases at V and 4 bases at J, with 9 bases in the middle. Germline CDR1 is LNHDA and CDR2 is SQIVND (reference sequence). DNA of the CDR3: TGTGCCAGTAGACAGCCTCCCTATGGCTACACCTTC. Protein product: CASRQPPYGYTF. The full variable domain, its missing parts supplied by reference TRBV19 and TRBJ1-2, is DGGITQSPKYLFRKEGQNVTLSCEQNLNHDAMYWYRQDPGQGLRLIYYSQIVNDFQKGDIAEGYSVSREKKESFPLTVTSAQKNPTAFYLCASRQPPYGYTFGSGTRLTVV.

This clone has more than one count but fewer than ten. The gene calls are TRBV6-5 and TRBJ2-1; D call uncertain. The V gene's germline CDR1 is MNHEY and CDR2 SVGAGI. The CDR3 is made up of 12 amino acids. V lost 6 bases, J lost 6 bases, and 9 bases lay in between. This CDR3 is CASSSTPNEQFF. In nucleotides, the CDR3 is TGTGCCAGCAGCTCTACTCCCAATGAGCAGTTCTTC.

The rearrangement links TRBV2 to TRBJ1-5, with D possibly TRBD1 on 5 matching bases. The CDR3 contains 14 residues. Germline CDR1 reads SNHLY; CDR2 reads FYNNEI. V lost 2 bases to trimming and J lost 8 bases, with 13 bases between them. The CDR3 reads CASSELEGLEPQHF. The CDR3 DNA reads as TGTGCCAGCAGTGAACTGGAGGGGTTGGAGCCCCAGCATTTT.

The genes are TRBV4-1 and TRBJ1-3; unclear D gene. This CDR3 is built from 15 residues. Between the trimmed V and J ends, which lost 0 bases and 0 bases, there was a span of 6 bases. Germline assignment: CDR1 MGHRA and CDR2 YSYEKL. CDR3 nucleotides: TGCGCCAGCAGCCAAGACCCCTCCTCTGGAAACACCATATATTTT. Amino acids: CASSQDPSSGNTIYF.

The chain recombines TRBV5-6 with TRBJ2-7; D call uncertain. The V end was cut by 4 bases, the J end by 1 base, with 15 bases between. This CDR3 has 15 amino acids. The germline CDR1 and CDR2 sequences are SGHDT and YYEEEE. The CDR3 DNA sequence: TGTGCCAGCAGCCAAGAACAGAGGAAGTCCTACGAGCAGTACTTC. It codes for CASSQEQRKSYEQYF. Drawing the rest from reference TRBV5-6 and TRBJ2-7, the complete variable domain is DAGVTQSPTHLIKTRGQQVTLRCSPKSGHDTVSWYQQALGQGPQFIFQYYEEEERQRGNFPDRFSGHQFPNYSSELNVNALLLGDSALYLCASSQEQRKSYEQYFGPGTRLTVT.

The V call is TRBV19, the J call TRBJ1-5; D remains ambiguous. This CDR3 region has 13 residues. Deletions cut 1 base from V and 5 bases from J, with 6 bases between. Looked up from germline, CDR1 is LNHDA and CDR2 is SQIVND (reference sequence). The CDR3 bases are TGTGCCAGTAGTATAGGAAGGTATCAGCCCCAGCATTTT. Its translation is CASSIGRYQPQHF.